Shown below are 20 T cell receptor beta chains from a single sample sequenced in a study of cytomegalovirus exposure and HLA in healthy donors. Libraries were prepared by immunoSEQ multiplex PCR; TCRdb keeps only in-frame clonotypes and omits some of them. The sample records 70,000 or so clones, 91% being singletons. Source material: PBMCs. The receptors here all came from a man aged 18 to 35 in good health and CMV-seronegative.

The CDR3 sequence is CASSYGDRVGGELFF. The CDR3 coding sequence is TGTGCCAGCAGTTATGGGGACAGGGTCGGTGGGGAGCTGTTTTTT. This chain connects TRBV28 to TRBJ2-2, with 9 bases identical to TRBD1. The CDR3 spans 15 residues. Germline assignment: CDR1 MDHEN and CDR2 SYDVKM. The J segment lost 8 bases and the V segment lost 4 bases, leaving 8 bases of the junction unmatched.

This clone has only one observation. J is TRBJ2-1 and V is TRBV28; 7 nucleotides line up with TRBD1. The germline V gene encodes CDR1 MDHEN and CDR2 SYDVKM. Trimming at V came to 2 bases and at J to 6 bases, leaving 7 bases not matched to a gene. This CDR3 region has 15 residues. The chain's CDR3 is CASSLRGQWSNEQFF. The CDR3 DNA sequence: TGTGCCAGCAGTTTAAGGGGACAGTGGTCCAATGAGCAGTTCTTC.

The chain recombines TRBV27 with TRBJ2-1; weak D call: TRBD1 (5 bases). Trimming cost V 2 bases and J 8 bases, with 16 bases left between them. The CDR3 is 15 amino acids. CDR1 and CDR2 from the germline V gene are MNHEY and SMNVEV (reference sequence). CDR3: CASSLGRPSRDEQFF. CDR3 bases: TGTGCCAGCAGTTTAGGTCGGCCCTCCAGGGATGAGCAGTTCTTC.

The chain links TRBV18 to TRBJ1-2; tentative D call: TRBD1 (6 bases). Trimming pared 1 base from V and 1 base from J, leaving 7 bases between. The CDR3 has 14 residues. Germline V gene lookup returns CDR1 KGHSH and CDR2 LQKENI. The CDR3 sequence is CASSPRDINYGYTF. For the CDR3, the DNA is TGTGCCAGCTCACCACGGGACATTAACTATGGCTACACCTTC.

The chain is built from TRBV6-6 and TRBJ2-7; possibly TRBD2 for D (5 bases). The CDR3 spans 12 residues. The V end was cut by 2 bases, the J end by 6 bases, with 8 bases between. Per germline, CDR1 MNHNY and CDR2 SVGAGI (reference sequence). The CDR3 protein is CASSYPGSEQYF. The CDR3 bases are TGTGCCAGCAGTTACCCGGGGTCCGAGCAGTACTTC.

This chain links TRBV7-2 with TRBJ2-3, with a possible D match to TRBD1 (6 bases). V was cut by 1 base and J by 0 bases, with 11 bases left in between. Germline lookup yields CDR1 SGHTA and CDR2 FQGNSA. This CDR3 comprises 16 residues. CDR3 sequence: CASSLGGRGSTDTQYF. CDR3 nucleotide sequence: TGTGCCAGCAGCTTAGGGGGGCGAGGGAGCACAGATACGCAGTATTTT.

In its sample, this clone was seen a few times. V is TRBV7-3 and J is TRBJ1-1; D call uncertain. Trimming cost V 2 bases and J 2 bases, with 9 bases left between them. The CDR3 length is 14 residues. The germline gives CDR1 SGHTA, CDR2 FQGTGA. The CDR3 protein is CASSLGDLNTEAFF. The CDR3 DNA reads as TGTGCCAGCAGCTTAGGAGACCTAAACACTGAAGCTTTCTTT.

The chain links TRBV19 to TRBJ2-1, with 9 bases lining up with TRBD1. The CDR3 has 17 residues. CDR1 and CDR2 from the germline V gene are LNHDA and SQIVND (reference sequence). The V segment lost 0 bases and the J segment 10 bases; nucleotides outside the gene matches: 13. The CDR3 reads CASSIDTGTGKYGEQFF. CDR3 DNA sequence: TGTGCCAGTAGTATAGATACCGGGACAGGGAAATACGGGGAGCAGTTCTTC.

The chain joins TRBV18 to TRBJ2-5, with 7 bases identical to TRBD2. The V gene end was trimmed by 2 bases and the J gene end by 4 bases; junction bases not matched to a gene: 7. The CDR3 covers 15 residues. Germline V gives CDR1 KGHSH, CDR2 LQKENI. The CDR3 DNA is TGTGCCAGCTCACCATCCCGGGTAGCGGGAGAGACCCAGTACTTC. Protein: CASSPSRVAGETQYF.

This clone showed up just once. The chain is built from TRBV6-4 and TRBJ2-1; the match to TRBD2 covers 12 bases. The V and J ends lost 5 bases and 7 bases, in that order; junction bases with no gene match: 6. CDR3 length equals 15 residues. Looked up from germline, CDR1 is MRHNA and CDR2 is SNTAGT. The CDR3 loop is CASSRLAGVGNEQFF. The DNA of the CDR3 is TGTGCCAGCAGTCGACTAGCGGGAGTGGGAAATGAGCAGTTCTTC.

This sequence joins TRBV27 and TRBJ2-7; 7 bases line up with TRBD2. CDR3 length: 16 amino acids. The germline V gene encodes CDR1 MNHEY and CDR2 SMNVEV (reference sequence). After removal of 6 bases from V and 4 bases from J, the junction contained 15 bases not matched to a gene. CDR3 residues: CASRTSAGPRLYEQYF. The CDR3 nucleotides are TGTGCCAGCAGAACCTCAGCGGGACCTCGCCTTTACGAGCAGTACTTC.

The V call is TRBV7-2, the J call TRBJ2-5; the D is unclear. V was shortened by 5 bases and J by 6 bases, with 10 bases between the two germline ends. This CDR3 contains 12 residues. Germline CDR1 SGHTA, CDR2 FQGNSA. The CDR3 region has the DNA TGTGCCAGCAGCCTTAGTATCCAGACCCAGTACTTC. Protein: CASSLSIQTQYF.

The rearrangement joins TRBV2 to TRBJ2-2; 8 nucleotides agree with TRBD2. The CDR3 has 14 residues. The germline CDR1 and CDR2 sequences are SNHLY and FYNNEI. V trimming: 9 bases; J trimming: 2 bases; junction bases outside the gene matches: 5. DNA of the CDR3: TGTGCCAGACCAAGCGGGAGAAACACCGGGGAGCTGTTTTTT. Its protein product is CARPSGRNTGELFF.

The chain has TRBV11-2 and TRBJ2-1; 8 bases fit TRBD2. From germline, CDR1 is SGHAT and CDR2 FQNNGV. This CDR3 contains 15 residues. With 1 base clipped from V and 5 bases from J, the junction kept 4 bases outside the gene matches. Written as DNA, the CDR3 is TGTGCCAGCAGCTTAGTTGGGACTAGGCACAATGAGCAGTTCTTC. The encoded protein is CASSLVGTRHNEQFF.

The chain carries TRBV2 and TRBJ2-7; TRBD1 aligns across 7 bases. CDR3 length equals 13 residues. Trimming took 10 bases from V and 6 from J; bases not matched to a gene: 12. Germline loops: CDR1 SNHLY, CDR2 FYNNEI. The CDR3 DNA follows: TGTGCCACCTCCTCTGGGACAGCGCTCGAGCAGTACTTC. It yields the protein CATSSGTALEQYF.

The V and J genes are TRBV4-3 and TRBJ2-7, with TRBD2 matching 14 bases. The germline V gene encodes CDR1 LGHNA and CDR2 YSLEER. The CDR3 is made up of 19 amino acids. The V and J ends lost 2 bases and 2 bases, in that order; junction bases with no gene match: 11. The CDR3 sequence is CASSQKGGTSGGLPYEQYF. The DNA for the CDR3 is TGCGCCAGCAGCCAAAAGGGGGGGACTAGCGGGGGACTACCCTACGAGCAGTACTTC.

This clone was recorded a few times. The chain combines TRBV6-5 with TRBJ1-4; D possibly corresponds to TRBD1 (5 bases). Germline-derived CDR1 and CDR2 are MNHEY and SVGAGI. Between the trimmed V and J ends, which lost 5 bases and 5 bases, there was a span of 12 bases. CDR3 length: 14 residues. The CDR3 DNA sequence: TGTGCCAGCAGTGGCGGGACCCTGAATGAAAAACTGTTTTTT. Translation: CASSGGTLNEKLFF.

The chain is built from TRBV7-8 and TRBJ1-2; D possibly corresponds to TRBD1 (5 bases). Germline V gene data show CDR1 as SGHVS and CDR2 as FQNEAQ. V lost 5 bases and J 7 bases, leaving 14 bases between the germline ends. This CDR3 is built from 13 residues. The chain's CDR3 is CASSPWTNRGYTF. CDR3 nucleotides: TGTGCCAGCAGCCCCTGGACAAACCGTGGCTACACCTTC.

The DNA of the CDR3 is TGTGCCAGCAGCCCCTTTCGGGGGAGCGGGTGGGGTGACGATGAGCAGTTCTTC. The encoded protein is CASSPFRGSGWGDDEQFF. The chain combines TRBV14 with TRBJ2-1; D perhaps matches TRBD2 (6 bases). The CDR3 has 18 residues. V was pared by 4 bases and J by 8 bases, with 27 bases between. Germline V gene data show CDR1 as SGHDN and CDR2 as FVKESK.

The V and J genes are TRBV7-3 and TRBJ2-1; D perhaps matches TRBD2 (6 bases). The CDR3 contains 15 residues. Germline CDR1 reads SGHTA; CDR2 reads FQGTGA. The V gene lost 3 bases and the J gene lost 7 bases, with 16 bases spanning the gap. The CDR3 coding sequence is TGTGCCAGCAGCTTCCGGGACGGACTATCGAATGAGCAGTTCTTC. It codes for CASSFRDGLSNEQFF.